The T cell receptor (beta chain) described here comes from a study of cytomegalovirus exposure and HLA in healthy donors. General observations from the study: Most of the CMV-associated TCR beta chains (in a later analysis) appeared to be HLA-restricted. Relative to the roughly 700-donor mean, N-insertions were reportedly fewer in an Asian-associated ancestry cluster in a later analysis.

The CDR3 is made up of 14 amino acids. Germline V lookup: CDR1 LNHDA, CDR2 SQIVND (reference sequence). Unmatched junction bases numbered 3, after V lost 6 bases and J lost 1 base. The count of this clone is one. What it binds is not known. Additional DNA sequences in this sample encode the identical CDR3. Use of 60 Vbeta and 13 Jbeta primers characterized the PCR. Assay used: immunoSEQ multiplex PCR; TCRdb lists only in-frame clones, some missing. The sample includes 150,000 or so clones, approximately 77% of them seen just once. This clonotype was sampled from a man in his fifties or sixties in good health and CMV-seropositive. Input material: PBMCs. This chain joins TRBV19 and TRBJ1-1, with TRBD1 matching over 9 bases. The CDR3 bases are TGTGCCAGTAGCCGACAGGGGGGGAACACTGAAGCTTTCTTT. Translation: CASSRQGGNTEAFF. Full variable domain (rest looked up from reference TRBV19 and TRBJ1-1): DGGITQSPKYLFRKEGQNVTLSCEQNLNHDAMYWYRQDPGQGLRLIYYSQIVNDFQKGDIAEGYSVSREKKESFPLTVTSAQKNPTAFYLCASSRQGGNTEAFFGQGTRLTVV.